This record covers a single TCR beta chain. What this receptor recognizes is not known. Base qualities are not recorded, but no much larger clone differs from it by a single base. V and J are truncated by 7 bases and 5 bases respectively, leaving an intervening sequence of 14 bases. The CDR3 runs 13 amino acids, cysteine and phenylalanine included. Solely the CDR3 DNA is kept, with 39 bases framed from the first base. Sequences LNHDA (CDR1) and SQIVND (CDR2) are obtained from the germline V gene (reference sequence). This entry comes from a study of graft-versus-host responses after intestinal transplantation (TCRdb year 2021). Regarding the study in general: The transplants that recipients got were multivisceral, liver-intestinal, or isolated intestinal. Every recipient was given anti-thymocyte globulin induction, then maintenance tacrolimus and steroids for 3 to 4 years. After intestinal transplantation, graft-versus-host and host-versus-graft alloreactive T cell clones in the graft, circulation and bone marrow were tracked using bulk TCR-beta CDR3 sequencing. To identify alloreactive clones, pre-transplant mixed lymphocyte reaction products were sequenced and compared with unstimulated pre-transplant donor and recipient T cells. Of the roughly 24 intestinal transplant recipients enrolled in the cohort, one of whom was a retransplant, a few patients without pretransplant specimens were excluded. A peak of at least 4% donor T cells among recipient peripheral blood mononuclear cells was the definition used for donor T cell macrochimerism. Instead of going to the commercial service, samples from a few later patients were sequenced in-house on an Illumina MiSeq and processed with MiXCR. What the authors observed across the whole study: In patients with donor T cell macrochimerism, the allografts had high GvH to HvG T cell clonal ratios. The conclusions were limited by the relatively low number and heterogeneity of the intestinal transplant patients. Early after transplant, peak levels of circulating GvH clones were found to be associated with declines in HvG clones. GvH clones turned up in recipient bone marrow, with some appearing earlier in ileal mucosa or blood, a pattern consistent with an intestinal mucosal origin.

The library was obtained by the immunoSEQ multiplex PCR assay. For most patients, genomic DNA was isolated with the Qiagen DNeasy Blood and Tissue Kit and shipped frozen to Adaptive Biotechnologies for TCR sequencing. Adaptive Biotechnologies carried out high-throughput TCR-beta CDR3 sequencing of genomic DNA for most patients. The original pipeline was this. Adaptive's ImmunoSEQ software supplied the TCR sequencing data for 18 patients, while MiXCR and VDJtools were used to process a few other patients. To correct CD4 versus CD8 sorting errors, any sequence found in both subsets at a frequency ratio below 5:1 was removed. Because the origin of CDR3 nucleotide sequences shared between donor and recipient could not be assigned, those sequences were removed. At least 2-fold expansion over unstimulated cells and a minimum CFSE-low frequency of 0.002% (template counts) or 0.001% (read counts) were required for clones to be classified as alloreactive. Clones detected in sequenced pre-transplant spleen, lymph node, or MLR CFSE-low populations of the donor or recipient were defined as mappable. Cumulative frequency of alloreactive clones was calculated as a percentage of all sequences weighted by copy number. The source is immuneACCESS, and TCRdb retained only in-frame sequences with V and J called. Part of the clones is not carried over; for the studies checked, unresolved V genes explain less than half of this, and the remainder is unexplained. Clone size and the V and J calls come from that table; the DNA yielded D and trimming. Present in this sample are roughly 34,000 clones, roughly 94% of which were seen just once. The ten largest account for 0.2% to 0.25% of the sample.

The sample's time point label, decoded: cells obtained before transplantation from donor or recipient. CD3+CD4+ and CD3+CD8+ populations were FACS-sorted from unstimulated pre-transplant donor and recipient cells taken from spleen or lymph nodes. The TCR sequence derives from a human donor who was the organ donor for an intestinal transplant. Here the chain combines TRBV19 and TRBJ1-1, with the D gene uncertain. The sample consisted of unstimulated CD4+ T cells sorted from spleen or lymph node cells, taken before transplant. The CDR3 in this case is CASNPTGGTEAFF. The DNA reads as follows: TGTGCCAGTAACCCGACGGGAGGGACTGAAGCTTTCTTT.